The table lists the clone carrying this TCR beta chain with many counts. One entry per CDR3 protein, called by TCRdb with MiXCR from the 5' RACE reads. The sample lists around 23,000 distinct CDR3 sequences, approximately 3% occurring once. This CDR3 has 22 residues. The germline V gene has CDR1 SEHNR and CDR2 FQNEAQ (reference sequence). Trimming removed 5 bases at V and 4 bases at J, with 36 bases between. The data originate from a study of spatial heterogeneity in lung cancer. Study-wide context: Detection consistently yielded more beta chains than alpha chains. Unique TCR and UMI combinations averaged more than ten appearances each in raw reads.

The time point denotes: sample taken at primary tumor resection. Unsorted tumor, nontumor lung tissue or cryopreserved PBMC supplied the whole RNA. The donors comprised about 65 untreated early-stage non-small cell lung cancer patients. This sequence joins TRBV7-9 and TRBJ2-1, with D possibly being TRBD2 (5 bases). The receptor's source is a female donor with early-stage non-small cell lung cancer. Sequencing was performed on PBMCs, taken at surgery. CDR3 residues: CASSLRAGRAEWEHTFYNEQFF. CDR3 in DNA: TGTGCCAGCAGCCTTAGGGCTGGGCGGGCCGAGTGGGAACATACTTTTTACAATGAGCAGTTCTTC.